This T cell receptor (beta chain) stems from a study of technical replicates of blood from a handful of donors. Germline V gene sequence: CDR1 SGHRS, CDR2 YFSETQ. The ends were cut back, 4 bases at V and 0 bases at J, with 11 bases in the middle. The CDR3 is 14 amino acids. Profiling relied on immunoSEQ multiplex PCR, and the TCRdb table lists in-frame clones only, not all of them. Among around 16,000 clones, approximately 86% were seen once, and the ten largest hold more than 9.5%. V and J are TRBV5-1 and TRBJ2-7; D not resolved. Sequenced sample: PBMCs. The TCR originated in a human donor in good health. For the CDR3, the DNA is TGCGCCAGCAGCCGCGCCCTTGGCTCCTACGAGCAGTACTTC. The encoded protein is CASSRALGSYEQYF.